Listed below are T cell receptor beta chains from one sample, sequenced in a study of T cell responses to AZD1222 COVID-19 vaccine. Sequencing used immunoSEQ multiplex PCR; TCRdb keeps in-frame clones, though not all of them. The table has approximately 180,000 clones, 85% to 90% seen once. The specimen was peripheral blood, collected 28 days after the second AZD1222 dose. The receptors were gathered from an adult who received the AZD1222 COVID-19 vaccine. The CDR3 runs from the conserved cysteine through the conserved F or W. A D gene is named only where the DNA matches it firmly. Part of the rows lack a size; the others show once, few, many or a class for expanded clones.

abundance,d_gene,v_gene,j_gene,CDR3nt,CDR3aa
-,-,TRBV28,TRBJ2-7,TGTGCCAGCAGTTTAGTAGCATACGAGCAGTACTTC,CASSLVAYEQYF
once,-,TRBV19,TRBJ1-3,TGTGCCAGTACCCCTGGGTTCTCTGGAAACACCATATATTTT,CASTPGFSGNTIYF
few,-,TRBV28,TRBJ2-7,TGTGCCAGCAGTCCCCTCTCGCTAGGGAGCTCCTACGAGCAGTACTTC,CASSPLSLGSSYEQYF
-,TRBD2,TRBV7-2,TRBJ2-1,TGTGCCAGCAGCTTTCAGGGAGGGCCCAATGAGCAGTTCTTC,CASSFQGGPNEQFF
-,TRBD1,TRBV7-2,TRBJ2-5,TGTGCCAGCAGGGAACCGGGACAGGGAGGAGAGACCCAGTACTTC,CASREPGQGGETQYF
-,TRBD2,TRBV9,TRBJ2-3,TGTGCCAGCAGCAGTGGACTAGCGGGTCTCACAGATACGCAGTATTTT,CASSSGLAGLTDTQYF
-,-,TRBV28,TRBJ2-7,TGTGCCAGCAGTTTGCCCCTAACAGGGTCTGACGAGCAGTACTTC,CASSLPLTGSDEQYF
-,-,TRBV27,TRBJ2-3,TGTGCCAGCAGTGGCGGACTAAAGCGAAGAAGCACAGATACGCAGTATTTT,CASSGGLKRRSTDTQYF
once,-,TRBV7-9,TRBJ2-5,TGTGCCAGCAGCTTACCCCCCAACCTAGGGACCCAGTACTTC,CASSLPPNLGTQYF
-,-,TRBV15,TRBJ2-1,TGTGCCACTGGAGCACAGGGCATCACTGAGCAGTTCTTC,CATGAQGITEQFF
-,-,TRBV4-2,TRBJ2-1,TGTGCCAGCAGCCAGTCAAGGGCGCTCGGCAATGAGCAGTTCTTC,CASSQSRALGNEQFF
-,-,TRBV2,TRBJ2-7,TGTGCCAGCAGGGCAGCGTCCGATGACCTCTACGAGCAGTACTTC,CASRAASDDLYEQYF
-,TRBD1,TRBV5-1,TRBJ2-7,TGCGCCAGCAGCCCCGGGACAGGGGGTTGGGAGCAGTACTTC,CASSPGTGGWEQYF
-,TRBD2,TRBV25-1,TRBJ2-7,TGTGCCAGTTCGGGGGGACCGGTTCTCGAGCAGTACTTC,CASSGGPVLEQYF
once,TRBD2,TRBV12-5,TRBJ2-2,TGTGCTAGTGGTTTGGGACTAGCGGGAGGGAAGAACACCGGGGAGCTGTTTTTT,CASGLGLAGGKNTGELFF
-,-,TRBV7-8,TRBJ1-1,TGTGCCAGCACCCCAGGGGTGGCTGAAGCTTTCTTT,CASTPGVAEAFF
-,-,TRBV18,TRBJ2-5,TGTGCCAGCTCACCACCTATAGGGACCACGAAAGAGACCCAGTACTTC,CASSPPIGTTKETQYF
-,TRBD2,TRBV7-3,TRBJ2-5,TGTGCCAGCAGCTTAGTTAGCGGGAGAGGGGGTCAAGAGACCCAGTACTTC,CASSLVSGRGGQETQYF
once,TRBD2,TRBV28,TRBJ2-1,TGTGCCAGCAGGGGACTAGATGCCAATGAGCAGTTCTTC,CASRGLDANEQFF
-,-,TRBV4-3,TRBJ2-7,TGCGCCAGCAGCCAAGGCCCTCCAGGGGCCGGCGAGCAGTACTTC,CASSQGPPGAGEQYF
-,TRBD2,TRBV11-2,TRBJ2-1,TGTGCCAGCAGAGGGATACGGACTAGCGGGAGTCAAGGCAATGAGCAGTTCTTC,CASRGIRTSGSQGNEQFF
-,TRBD2,TRBV7-9,TRBJ2-7,TGTGCCAGCACCGAACTAGCGGGAAAGGACGAGCAGTACTTC,CASTELAGKDEQYF